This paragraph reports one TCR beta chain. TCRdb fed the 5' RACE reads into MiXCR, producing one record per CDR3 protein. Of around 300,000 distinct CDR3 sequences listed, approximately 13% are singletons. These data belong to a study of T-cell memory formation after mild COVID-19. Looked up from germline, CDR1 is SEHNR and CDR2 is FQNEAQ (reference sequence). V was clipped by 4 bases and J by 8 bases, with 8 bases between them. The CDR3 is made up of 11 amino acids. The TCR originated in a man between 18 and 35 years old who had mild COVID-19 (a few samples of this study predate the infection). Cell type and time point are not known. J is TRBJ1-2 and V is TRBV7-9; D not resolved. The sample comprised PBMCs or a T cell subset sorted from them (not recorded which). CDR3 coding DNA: TGTGCCAGCAGCTCCCTTCACGGCTACACCTTC. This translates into CASSSLHGYTF.